Sequencing of this TCR beta chain was carried out in a study of post-analysis software for immune sequencing data. This clonotype was observed a handful of times. Its antigen is undetermined. Libraries were made from TCR beta cDNA, and they carried unique molecular identifiers. TCRdb reprocessed the PCR reads with MiXCR, giving one entry per CDR3 protein. This table has roughly 730,000 distinct CDR3 sequences, less than 35% appearing once. Study outcomes and limitations: The study found significantly lower normalized Chao1 diversity in multiple sclerosis patients than in controls. Samples made in the same batch grouped tightly together by F measure. Patients showed TRBV5-6, TRBV5-1 and TRBV20-1 among 4 or 5 TRBV segments more frequent than in controls.

Trimming removed 8 bases from V and 7 bases from J; junction bases left unmatched: 13. CDR3 length: 15 amino acids. This clonotype was sampled from a girl aged 10 to 17 with multiple sclerosis. The chain couples TRBV12-3 or TRBV12-4 to TRBJ2-1, with 8 bases aligning to TRBD2. Sequenced: blood. The CDR3, as DNA: TGTGCCAGCGGGTGGGCGGGGGGTATAAGAAATGAGCAGTTCTTC. Translation: CASGWAGGIRNEQFF.